This T cell receptor (beta chain) was sequenced for a study of blood T cell repertoires in COVID-19. Looking at the study overall: From T cells, B-cell-depleted T cells, or PBMCs came the material, which was cDNA or gDNA.

Source study methods: Amplification of reference gene primers was used by the study to estimate nucleated cell counts. Sequencing was performed with immunoSEQ multiplex PCR; in TCRdb, only in-frame clones are kept and a portion is missing. D and trimming were read from the DNA, whereas the V and J calls and clone size are those reported in that table. Of approximately 30,000 clones detected, about 91% appear once; the ten largest clones hold about a sixth. The CDR3 is made up of 17 amino acids. The V gene end was trimmed by 1 base and the J gene end by 2 bases; junction bases not matched to a gene: 8. Germline CDR1 and CDR2: SGHTA and FQGNSA.

Sample: peripheral blood. This chain connects TRBV7-2 to TRBJ1-2; 9 nucleotides match TRBD1. The clonotype originates from a human donor with active COVID-19. The donor label of this sample is uncertain. The CDR3 spells CASSLGDRGGPNYGYTF. The CDR3 DNA reads TGTGCCAGCAGCTTAGGCGACAGGGGGGGCCCCAACTATGGCTACACCTTC.